The sequence of this T cell receptor (beta chain) was determined in a study of blood T cell repertoires in COVID-19. Clones were sequenced by immunoSEQ multiplex PCR, and TCRdb holds only the in-frame ones, with some missing. The sample holds roughly 180,000 clones, roughly four fifths seen once. The V segment lost 5 bases and the J segment 7 bases; nucleotides outside the gene matches: 3. The germline CDR1 and CDR2 sequences are MNHEY and SMNVEV (reference sequence). The CDR3 totals 14 residues. In its sample, this clone was seen a few times. This TCR came from a man in his forties or fifties who had recovered from COVID-19. This chain links TRBV27 with TRBJ1-6; TRBD1 agrees at 9 bases. Sequencing was carried out using peripheral blood. In DNA form, the CDR3 reads TGTGCCAGCAGTGCCGGGACAGGGAATTCACCCCTCCACTTT. This encodes CASSAGTGNSPLHF.